Reported below is one TCR beta chain. The data stem from a study of sequential checkpoint blockade in melanoma. Study-wide background: Arm A got nivolumab then ipilimumab; arm B the reverse, 1:1. Both treatment sequences were followed by maintenance nivolumab.

The CDR3 spans 18 residues. With 5 bases removed from V and 0 bases from J, the gap between germline ends came to 18 bases. Germline V gives CDR1 SGHNT, CDR2 YYREEE (reference sequence). Treatment noted: randomized to nivolumab then ipilimumab (arm A) or the reverse (arm B). DNA-damaging chemotherapy had not been given to any patient beforehand. Live CD3+CD8+ CD19− CD56− cells were sorted from PBMCs. Sequencing used immunoSEQ multiplex PCR; TCRdb keeps in-frame clones, though not all of them. The table shows some 12,000 clones, with 70% to 85% occurring only once. The input for sequencing was CD8+ T cells sorted from blood (inferred from file names), taken from a patient given nivolumab and ipilimumab in sequence. This TCR was sampled from a human donor with melanoma. This chain links TRBV5-4 with TRBJ2-6; tentative D call: TRBD2 (6 bases). The CDR3 region has the DNA TGTGCCAGCAGAGCATCCCGGGACTCCTTCTCTGGGGCCAACGTCCTGACTTTC. Amino acid sequence: CASRASRDSFSGANVLTF.